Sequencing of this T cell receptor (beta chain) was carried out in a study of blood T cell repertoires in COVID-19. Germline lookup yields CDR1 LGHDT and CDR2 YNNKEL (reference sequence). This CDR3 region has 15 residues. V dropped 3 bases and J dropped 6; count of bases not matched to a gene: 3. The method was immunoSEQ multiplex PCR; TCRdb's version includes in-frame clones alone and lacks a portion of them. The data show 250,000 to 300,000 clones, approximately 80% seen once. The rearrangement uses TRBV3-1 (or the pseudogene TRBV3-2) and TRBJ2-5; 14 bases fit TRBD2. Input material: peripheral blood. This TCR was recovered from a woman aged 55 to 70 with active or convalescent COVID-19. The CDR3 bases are TGTGCCAGCAGCCAGGGGACTAGCGGGGGCCAGACCCAGTACTTC. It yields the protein CASSQGTSGGQTQYF.